This is a list of T cell receptor beta chains from one sample in a study of beta chain features in type 1 diabetes. Assay: immunoSEQ multiplex PCR; the TCRdb copy retains only in-frame clones and omits some. The sample shows approximately 380,000 clones, about 14% of them seen only once. Sequencing was performed on naive CD4+ T cells from blood. These receptor sequences come from a woman aged 18-29 years in good health. Each CDR3 is given with its conserved first and last residue. D genes are given only for firm matches. A clone size is listed for some rows: how often the clone was seen (once, few, many), or a class if it is expanded.

clone size	V gene	D gene	J gene	CDR3 protein	CDR3 DNA
few	TRBV29-1	.	TRBJ2-7	CSVGTAYSSYEQYF	TGCAGCGTGGGGACTGCATATAGCTCCTACGAGCAGTACTTC
few	TRBV2	.	TRBJ2-3	CASSAGLSDTQYF	TGTGCCAGCTCGGCGGGCCTCTCAGATACGCAGTATTTT
few	TRBV30	TRBD2	TRBJ2-7	CAWTSGSYEQYF	TGTGCCTGGACTAGCGGATCCTACGAGCAGTACTTC
.	TRBV7-9	TRBD2	TRBJ2-7	CASSLATSGTSYEQYF	TGTGCCAGCAGCTTAGCGACTAGCGGGACATCCTACGAGCAGTACTTC
few	TRBV29-1	.	TRBJ2-5	CSVDHRGLGETQYF	TGCAGCGTTGATCATAGAGGGTTAGGAGAGACCCAGTACTTC
few	TRBV7-9	TRBD1	TRBJ1-2	CASSERQGYYGYTF	TGTGCCAGCAGCGAACGACAGGGTTACTATGGCTACACCTTC
few	TRBV7-9	TRBD1	TRBJ1-4	CASRRIRDRAEKLFF	TGTGCCAGCAGACGAATCCGGGACAGGGCAGAAAAACTGTTTTTT
.	TRBV4-1	.	TRBJ2-3	CASSQPLGALTTSTDTQYF	TGCGCCAGCAGCCAGCCCCTAGGCGCCCTCACAACTAGCACAGATACGCAGTATTTT
few	TRBV25-1	.	TRBJ2-1	CASSEWSYNEQFF	TGTGCCAGCAGTGAATGGAGTTACAATGAGCAGTTCTTC
few	TRBV10-3	.	TRBJ1-1	CAISDQGTMNTEAFF	TGTGCCATCAGTGACCAGGGGACTATGAACACTGAAGCTTTCTTT
few	TRBV9	.	TRBJ2-7	CASSVEVAAASYEQYF	TGTGCCAGCAGCGTAGAAGTAGCGGCCGCCTCCTACGAGCAGTACTTC
few	TRBV11-2	TRBD2	TRBJ2-4	CASSPPTSGSGKNIQYF	TGTGCCAGCAGCCCCCCGACTAGCGGGAGTGGCAAAAACATTCAGTACTTC